These 28 T cell receptor beta chains share one sample of origin, sequenced in a study of blood T cell repertoires in COVID-19. The table came from immunoSEQ multiplex PCR; TCRdb's copy has only in-frame clones and leaves some out. The sample holds 250,000 to 350,000 clones, 86% seen once. Material for sequencing was peripheral blood. Receptors originate from a woman younger than 45 who had recovered from COVID-19.

This chain connects TRBV5-4 to TRBJ2-6; 7 nucleotides align to TRBD1. Germline CDR1 reads SGHNT; CDR2 reads YYREEE (reference sequence). The CDR3 totals 16 residues. V lost 4 bases, J lost 6 bases, and 10 bases stayed unmatched. CDR3 loop: CASSAPDRLAANVLTF. The CDR3, as DNA: TGTGCCAGCAGCGCCCCGGACAGGCTGGCGGCCAACGTCCTGACTTTC.

V usage is TRBV4-1 and J usage is TRBJ1-2, with 10 bases aligning to TRBD1. With 2 bases clipped from V and 2 bases from J, the junction kept 11 bases outside the gene matches. This CDR3 contains 18 residues. Germline assignment: CDR1 MGHRA and CDR2 YSYEKL. The CDR3 DNA is TGCGCCAGCAGCCAACCGGGGACAGGGGATCCGATAAACTATGGCTACACCTTC. Protein product: CASSQPGTGDPINYGYTF.

This chain connects TRBV19 to TRBJ2-3; D perhaps matches TRBD1 (6 bases). Germline V gene sequence: CDR1 LNHDA, CDR2 SQIVND (reference sequence). This CDR3 has 16 amino acids. Trimming cost V 0 bases and J 2 bases, with 12 bases left between them. Here the CDR3 reads CASSIDPTGVTDTQYF. The DNA of the CDR3 is TGTGCCAGTAGTATAGATCCGACAGGTGTCACAGATACGCAGTATTTT. Filled out from reference TRBV19 and TRBJ2-3, the complete variable domain reads DGGITQSPKYLFRKEGQNVTLSCEQNLNHDAMYWYRQDPGQGLRLIYYSQIVNDFQKGDIAEGYSVSREKKESFPLTVTSAQKNPTAFYLCASSIDPTGVTDTQYFGPGTRLTVL.

In DNA form, the CDR3 reads TGCGCCAGCAGCCCGTTCCGACTAACCTACGAGCAGTACTTC. Translation: CASSPFRLTYEQYF. The rearrangement links TRBV4-1 to TRBJ2-7; D might be TRBD2 (5 bases). Germline CDR1 and CDR2: MGHRA and YSYEKL. The V end lost 4 bases, the J end lost 2 bases, and 12 bases lay between the germline ends. CDR3 size: 14 residues.

V is TRBV6-2 or TRBV6-3 and J is TRBJ1-2; TRBD1 agrees at 7 bases. This CDR3 spans 14 amino acids. The germline V gene encodes CDR1 MNHEY and CDR2 SVGEGT. The V gene end was trimmed by 6 bases and the J gene end by 5 bases; junction bases not matched to a gene: 9. The CDR3 loop reads CASSPPGTAYGYTF. The CDR3 nucleotides are TGTGCCAGCAGCCCACCCGGGACAGCTTATGGCTACACCTTC.

This clone was counted a single time. V and J are TRBV5-1 and TRBJ2-2, with 10 positions matching TRBD2. The CDR3 is made up of 16 amino acids. After removal of 4 bases from V and 3 bases from J, the junction contained 6 bases not matched to a gene. Germline V gene lookup returns CDR1 SGHRS and CDR2 YFSETQ. CDR3 in DNA: TGCGCCAGCAGCGCCGTAGCGGGGGGTGACACCGGGGAGCTGTTTTTT. Translation: CASSAVAGGDTGELFF.

V and J are TRBV27 and TRBJ1-1, with D possibly TRBD1 on 5 matching bases. Trimming shortened V by 2 bases and J by 3 bases, and 16 bases separated the two germline ends. The CDR3 loop spans 16 amino acids. CDR1 and CDR2 (germline): MNHEY, SMNVEV (reference sequence). The CDR3: CASSLRSPQGHTEAFF. For the CDR3, the DNA is TGTGCCAGCAGTTTACGCAGTCCTCAGGGTCACACTGAAGCTTTCTTT.

The chain recombines TRBV4-1 with TRBJ2-4, with D possibly being TRBD2 (6 bases). This CDR3 comprises 16 residues. From germline, CDR1 is MGHRA and CDR2 YSYEKL. V was clipped by 0 bases and J by 2 bases, with 11 bases between them. The CDR3 spells CASSQDGGTPKNIQYF. The DNA of the CDR3 is TGCGCCAGCAGCCAAGATGGAGGGACGCCCAAAAACATTCAGTACTTC.

V usage is TRBV27 and J usage is TRBJ1-5, with D unresolved. This CDR3 is built from 12 residues. CDR1 and CDR2 from the germline V gene are MNHEY and SMNVEV (reference sequence). The ends were cut back, 4 bases at V and 9 bases at J, with 10 bases in the middle. The CDR3 DNA sequence: TGTGCCAGCAGTTCCGCAGGTTGGCCCCAGCATTTT. Translated: CASSSAGWPQHF.

The V gene is TRBV10-3, the J gene TRBJ1-2; 7 bases fit TRBD1. V trimming: 2 bases; J trimming: 4 bases; junction bases outside the gene matches: 1. The V gene's germline CDR1 is ENHRY and CDR2 SYGVKD. CDR3 length equals 13 residues. CDR3: CAISEGTAYGYTF. In nucleotides, the CDR3 is TGTGCCATCAGTGAGGGGACAGCCTATGGCTACACCTTC.

In regard to this clone: This sample also contains other DNA sequences that code for the same CDR3. This chain links TRBV28 with TRBJ1-2; 8 nucleotides match TRBD1. The CDR3 is 14 residues long. Germline loops: CDR1 MDHEN, CDR2 SYDVKM. V shed 0 bases and J 7 bases; nucleotides not matched to a gene: 4. The CDR3 here is CASSLWQGAGGYTF. CDR3 DNA: TGTGCCAGCAGTTTATGGCAGGGGGCGGGTGGCTACACCTTC.

The J gene is TRBJ2-5, the V gene TRBV11-3; the match to TRBD2 covers 14 bases. The junction had 9 bases not matched to a gene; V was cut back by 1 base and J by 5 bases. The V gene's germline CDR1 is SGHNT and CDR2 YENEEA. The CDR3 is made up of 18 amino acids. This CDR3 reads CASSLGGTSGSEWETQYF. CDR3 nucleotide sequence: TGTGCCAGCAGCTTAGGAGGGACTAGCGGGAGTGAATGGGAGACCCAGTACTTC.

This clone was counted a single time. The chain employs TRBV5-1 and TRBJ1-4; a possible D gene is TRBD1 (5 bases). With 3 bases removed from V and 5 bases from J, the gap between germline ends came to 17 bases. Germline-derived CDR1 and CDR2 are SGHRS and YFSETQ. The CDR3 covers 16 residues. The CDR3 DNA is TGCGCCAGCAGCTCTGTGGGGCCGGCGCAAAATGAAAAACTGTTTTTT. Translation: CASSSVGPAQNEKLFF.

The rearrangement links TRBV5-4 to TRBJ1-2; no clear D gene. This CDR3 has 15 amino acids. The germline V gene encodes CDR1 SGHNT and CDR2 YYREEE (reference sequence). V was shortened by 1 base and J by 0 bases, with 10 bases between the two germline ends. CDR3 coding DNA: TGTGCCAGCAGCTTGCCCAACTTAGCTAACTATGGCTACACCTTC. Its protein product is CASSLPNLANYGYTF. The full variable domain, in which reference TRBV5-4 and TRBJ1-2 provide the parts outside the CDR3, is ETGVTQSPTHLIKTRGQQVTLRCSSQSGHNTVSWYQQALGQGPQFIFQYYREEENGRGNFPPRFSGLQFPNYSSELNVNALELDDSALYLCASSLPNLANYGYTFGSGTRLTVV.

The chain is built from TRBV19 and TRBJ2-3; D gene uncertain. CDR1 LNHDA and CDR2 SQIVND come from the germline V gene (reference sequence). This CDR3 has 15 amino acids. The ends were cut back, 8 bases at V and 2 bases at J, with 17 bases in the middle. The CDR3 reads CASSPSLTSTDTQYF. Written as DNA, the CDR3 is TGTGCCAGTTCCCCGTCGCTAACTTCCACAGATACGCAGTATTTT. Full variable domain (outside the CDR3, taken from reference TRBV19 and TRBJ2-3): DGGITQSPKYLFRKEGQNVTLSCEQNLNHDAMYWYRQDPGQGLRLIYYSQIVNDFQKGDIAEGYSVSREKKESFPLTVTSAQKNPTAFYLCASSPSLTSTDTQYFGPGTRLTVL.

The gene calls are TRBV27 and TRBJ1-4; unclear D gene. With 3 bases removed from V and 8 bases from J, the gap between germline ends came to 16 bases. The CDR3 length is 15 residues. From germline, CDR1 is MNHEY and CDR2 SMNVEV (reference sequence). The CDR3 protein is CASSFGRVTREKLFF. CDR3 DNA: TGTGCCAGCAGTTTTGGGAGAGTCACTCGGGAAAAACTGTTTTTT.

This clone was detected only once. This sequence joins TRBV15 and TRBJ1-1; maybe TRBD1 (5 bases). Trimming cost V 3 bases and J 0 bases, with 11 bases left between them. Germline V CDR1 and CDR2: LNHNV, YYDKDF (reference sequence). The length of the CDR3 is 15 residues. For the CDR3, the DNA is TGTGCCACCAGCAGGCTCGGCAGGGTGAACACTGAAGCTTTCTTT. Its protein is CATSRLGRVNTEAFF.

The chain carries TRBV5-1 and TRBJ1-4, with TRBD1 as a possible D gene (5 bases). The CDR3 extends over 14 amino acids. The ends were cut back, 3 bases at V and 8 bases at J, with 14 bases in the middle. Germline V gene data show CDR1 as SGHRS and CDR2 as YFSETQ. CDR3 nucleotide sequence: TGCGCCAGCAGCTGGGAAGGGACTCAGGAAAAACTGTTTTTT. The encoded protein is CASSWEGTQEKLFF.

The chain links TRBV5-6 to TRBJ2-5, with 7 bases fitting TRBD1. Looked up from germline, CDR1 is SGHDT and CDR2 is YYEEEE. The CDR3 totals 17 residues. Unmatched junction bases numbered 8, after V lost 0 bases and J lost 0 bases. The CDR3 here is CASSLGPPGQYQETQYF. Written as DNA, the CDR3 is TGTGCCAGCAGCTTGGGCCCTCCGGGACAGTACCAAGAGACCCAGTACTTC.

This clone was detected a few times. The rearrangement uses TRBV7-9 and TRBJ2-2; D possibly corresponds to TRBD2 (6 bases). The germline V gene has CDR1 SEHNR and CDR2 FQNEAQ (reference sequence). With 5 bases removed from V and 8 bases from J, the gap between germline ends came to 24 bases. The CDR3 consists of 17 residues. The CDR3 sequence is CASSLLALAVPGGELFF. CDR3 nucleotides: TGTGCCAGCAGCCTACTAGCACTAGCCGTCCCAGGTGGGGAGCTGTTTTTT.

The gene calls are TRBV5-6 and TRBJ2-3; 9 nucleotides agree with TRBD2. Trimming removed 3 bases from V and 0 bases from J; junction bases left unmatched: 11. Looked up from germline, CDR1 is SGHDT and CDR2 is YYEEEE. The CDR3 runs 18 residues. CDR3 region: CASSSRLAGISSTDTQYF. The CDR3 nucleotides are TGTGCCAGCAGCTCCCGGCTAGCGGGAATTTCGAGCACAGATACGCAGTATTTT.

The chain is built from TRBV6-2 or TRBV6-3 and TRBJ1-2; TRBD1 aligns across 7 bases. J lost 2 bases, V lost 4 bases, and 10 bases had no gene match. The CDR3 sequence is 16 residues long. Germline V gene lookup returns CDR1 MNHEY and CDR2 SVGEGT. CDR3 amino acids: CASSSAYETGNYGYTF. The DNA for the CDR3 is TGTGCCAGCAGTTCCGCATATGAGACAGGGAACTATGGCTACACCTTC.

The rearrangement links TRBV6-5 to TRBJ2-2, with 7 bases identical to TRBD1. Germline CDR1 and CDR2: MNHEY and SVGAGI. Germline trimming cut 7 bases from V and 7 bases from J; bases unmatched to any gene: 12. The CDR3 runs 15 residues. The CDR3 is CASTQNTGAHGELFF. CDR3 nucleotides: TGTGCCAGCACCCAAAATACAGGGGCCCACGGGGAGCTGTTTTTT.

This clone turned up a few times. V usage is TRBV28 and J usage is TRBJ1-5; the D gene is possibly TRBD1 (6 bases). Per germline, CDR1 MDHEN and CDR2 SYDVKM. The CDR3 sequence is 15 residues long. V was clipped by 3 bases and J by 2 bases, with 11 bases between them. The CDR3 nucleotides read TGTGCCAGCAGTTTCAACAGGGCCGGCAATCAGCCCCAGCATTTT. Its translation: CASSFNRAGNQPQHF.

The rearrangement uses TRBV6-1 and TRBJ2-7; 8 bases are a match to TRBD2. The CDR3 sequence is 14 residues long. V was clipped by 1 base and J by 7 bases; unmatched bases: 6. Germline CDR1 reads MNHNS; CDR2 reads SASEGT. DNA of the CDR3: TGTGCCAGCAGTGAAGGGCGGGGGGAGTGGGAGCAGTACTTC. This translates into CASSEGRGEWEQYF.

The chain uses TRBV5-4 and TRBJ2-5; 9 bases line up with TRBD1. The CDR3 extends over 14 amino acids. Germline lookup yields CDR1 SGHNT and CDR2 YYREEE (reference sequence). Trimming cost V 4 bases and J 5 bases; bases outside gene matches: 6. CDR3 DNA sequence: TGTGCCAGCAGCATACAGGGGGCTCCGGAGACCCAGTACTTC. Translating gives CASSIQGAPETQYF.

This clone was observed a handful of times. V usage is TRBV5-5 and J usage is TRBJ2-2; 8 nucleotides agree with TRBD2. CDR3 length: 16 residues. V trimming: 0 bases; J trimming: 1 base; junction bases outside the gene matches: 2. Germline values: CDR1 SGHKS, CDR2 YYEKEE (reference sequence). The CDR3 DNA reads TGTGCCAGCAGCTTGGACCGGGAGGGGAACACCGGGGAGCTGTTTTTT. It codes for CASSLDREGNTGELFF.

The chain recombines TRBV6-5 with TRBJ2-7; D remains ambiguous. Germline values: CDR1 MNHEY, CDR2 SVGAGI. CDR3 length equals 14 residues. V dropped 0 bases and J dropped 3 bases, with 9 bases sitting between them. This CDR3 is CASSYSEQFYEQYF. The CDR3 nucleotides read TGTGCCAGCAGTTACTCGGAGCAGTTCTACGAGCAGTACTTC.